Listed below are T cell receptor beta chains from one sample, sequenced in a study of Ad26.COV2.S vaccination and SARS-CoV-2 variants. The method was immunoSEQ multiplex PCR; TCRdb's version includes in-frame clones alone and lacks a portion of them. The sample includes approximately 400,000 clones, about 80% of them seen just once. The sequencing used peripheral blood, collected in a trial of Ad26.COV2.S vaccine versus placebo. These receptors all stem from a person aged 18-65 years who received the Ad26.COV2.S COVID-19 vaccine or a placebo. Both conserved end residues are part of each CDR3. A D gene is named only where the DNA matches it firmly. A row's size may be missing; if present it is once, few, many or a size class.

abundance	d_gene	v_gene	j_gene	CDR3nt	CDR3aa
few	TRBD2	TRBV5-4	TRBJ2-5	TGTGCCAGCAGCTTCCCCCTAGCGGGAGAAGAGACCCAGTACTTC	CASSFPLAGEETQYF
.	TRBD1	TRBV5-1	TRBJ1-4	TGCGCCAGCAGCCCCAGGGGGTTCGTGGAAAAACTGTTTTTT	CASSPRGFVEKLFF
once	.	TRBV7-9	TRBJ2-5	TGTGCCAGCAGCTTCCCGCTGTCGACCCAGTACTTC	CASSFPLSTQYF
.	.	TRBV2	TRBJ2-1	TGTGCCAGCAGTGAGGAGGGGGGGATTGAGCAGTTCTTC	CASSEEGGIEQFF
.	TRBD2	TRBV9	TRBJ2-1	TGTGCCAGCAGCCCCCGGACTAGTCCCAATGAGCAGTTCTTC	CASSPRTSPNEQFF
once	.	TRBV25-1	TRBJ2-5	TGTGCCAGCGGGAATTCTCTGGAGACCCAGTACTTC	CASGNSLETQYF
.	.	TRBV6-6	TRBJ2-5	TGTGCCAGCAGTTACTTCAGGGAATTGAAAGAGACCCAGTACTTC	CASSYFRELKETQYF
.	.	TRBV28	TRBJ2-6	TGTGCCATCTTAGGGACTTACGGGGCCAACGTCCTGACTTTC	CAILGTYGANVLTF
.	TRBD1	TRBV7-2	TRBJ1-5	TGTGCCAGCAGCTTAGGCGCAGGGGGAAGCAATCAGCCCCAGCATTTT	CASSLGAGGSNQPQHF
.	TRBD2	TRBV11-3	TRBJ2-7	TGTGCCAGCAGCTCTGGGACTAGCGGACCCTACGAGCAGTACTTC	CASSSGTSGPYEQYF
few	TRBD1	TRBV30	TRBJ1-1	TGTGCCTGGAGTTCAACAGGGGGGACTGAAGCTTTCTTT	CAWSSTGGTEAFF
once	TRBD1	TRBV13	TRBJ2-3	TGTGCCAGCAGCGAACAGGGGGCCGGCCCCACAGATACGCAGTATTTT	CASSEQGAGPTDTQYF
.	TRBD2	TRBV7-8	TRBJ2-5	TGTGCCAGCTTACCTTACGGACTAGCGGACCAAGAGACCCAGTACTTC	CASLPYGLADQETQYF